Shown below are 17 T cell receptor beta chains from a single sample sequenced in a study of blood T cell repertoires in COVID-19 (dated by TCRdb to 2020 to 2022). Libraries were prepared through the immunoSEQ multiplex PCR assay. This immuneACCESS table, as held by TCRdb, lists in-frame sequences with V and J called but not all clones. Of the missing ones, under half trace to an unresolved V gene in checked studies; the others have no known cause. The sample records 55,000 to 65,000 clones, 70% to 90% of which are singletons. Under 35% of the sample rests with the top ten. Sequencing used peripheral blood. The receptor set was obtained from a man aged 60 to 69 with COVID-19, enrolled during active disease.

V is TRBV6-5 and J is TRBJ1-2; TRBD1 aligns across 7 bases. Per germline, CDR1 MNHEY and CDR2 SVGAGI. CDR3 size: 13 residues. V gave up 6 bases and J gave up 4 bases; unmatched junction bases: 5. CDR3: CASRTGTAYGYTF. The CDR3 region has the DNA TGTGCCAGCAGAACCGGGACAGCCTATGGCTACACCTTC.

The chain recombines TRBV7-9 with TRBJ2-7; 7 bases match TRBD1. CDR1 and CDR2 from the germline V gene are SEHNR and FQNEAQ (reference sequence). The CDR3 spans 14 residues. V gave up 7 bases and J gave up 1 base; unmatched junction bases: 7. The chain's CDR3 is CASTRDSVSYEQYF. The CDR3 DNA follows: TGTGCCAGCACACGGGACAGTGTTTCCTACGAGCAGTACTTC.

CDR3 loop: CASSFAGTDETQYF. The CDR3 bases are TGTGCCAGCAGCTTTGCTGGGACAGACGAGACCCAGTACTTC. V usage is TRBV5-4 and J usage is TRBJ2-5; TRBD1 agrees at 7 bases. The V segment lost 2 bases and the J segment 5 bases; nucleotides outside the gene matches: 6. The CDR3 runs to 14 residues. Germline lookup yields CDR1 SGHNT and CDR2 YYREEE (reference sequence).

The rearrangement links TRBV19 to TRBJ2-6, with 8 bases fitting TRBD1. The germline gives CDR1 LNHDA, CDR2 SQIVND (reference sequence). The CDR3 runs to 20 residues. V lost 8 bases to trimming and J lost 2 bases; unmatched junction nucleotides: 20. CDR3 loop: CASHRRALDRVKAGANVLTF. In DNA form, the CDR3 reads TGTGCCAGTCACCGAAGGGCCCTGGACAGGGTTAAGGCTGGGGCCAACGTCCTGACTTTC.

V usage is TRBV30 and J usage is TRBJ1-1; D unresolved. The CDR3 loop spans 11 amino acids. Germline CDR1 and CDR2: GTSNPN and SVGIG (reference sequence). Deletions cut 3 bases from V and 3 bases from J, with 5 bases between. The CDR3 reads CAWREDTEAFF. The CDR3 DNA reads TGTGCCTGGAGGGAGGACACTGAAGCTTTCTTT. The complete variable domain, with remaining parts taken from reference TRBV30 and TRBJ1-1, reads SQTIHQWPATLVQPVGSPLSLECTVEGTSNPNLYWYRQAAGRGLQLLFYSVGIGQISSEVPQNLSASRPQDRQFILSSKKLLLSDSGFYLCAWREDTEAFFGQGTRLTVV.

The V gene is TRBV9, the J gene TRBJ1-2; 7 bases map to TRBD1. The V gene's germline CDR1 is SGDLS and CDR2 YYNGEE. J gave up 2 bases and V 5 bases, and 6 bases lay outside the gene matches. The CDR3 has 14 amino acids. The CDR3 DNA reads TGTGCCAGCAGTGGGACAGAAAAGAACTATGGCTACACCTTC. As protein: CASSGTEKNYGYTF.

This chain uses TRBV5-1 with TRBJ2-5, with 8 nucleotides matching TRBD1. Losses at the gene ends were 6 bases for V and 7 bases for J; bases not matched to a gene: 11. This CDR3 spans 14 amino acids. The germline CDR1 and CDR2 sequences are SGHRS and YFSETQ. This chain's CDR3 is CASTPNSGGSTQYF. CDR3 sequence (DNA): TGCGCCAGCACCCCAAACTCAGGGGGCTCGACCCAGTACTTC.

This chain connects TRBV19 to TRBJ2-1; 7 nucleotides agree with TRBD1. The CDR3 is made up of 14 amino acids. The V gene end was trimmed by 6 bases and the J gene end by 3 bases; junction bases not matched to a gene: 5. CDR1 is LNHDA and CDR2 is SQIVND in the germline V gene (reference sequence). The CDR3 bases are TGTGCCAGTAGCCCGGGACAGAACTACAATGAGCAGTTCTTC. Translation gives CASSPGQNYNEQFF. Complete variable domain (other parts from reference TRBV19 and TRBJ2-1): DGGITQSPKYLFRKEGQNVTLSCEQNLNHDAMYWYRQDPGQGLRLIYYSQIVNDFQKGDIAEGYSVSREKKESFPLTVTSAQKNPTAFYLCASSPGQNYNEQFFGPGTRLTVL.

This chain joins TRBV6-6 and TRBJ2-2; 7 bases map to TRBD2. Germline CDR1 MNHNY, CDR2 SVGAGI (reference sequence). The CDR3 is made up of 16 amino acids. V lost 4 bases to trimming and J lost 7 bases; unmatched junction nucleotides: 12. The CDR3: CASSFLSGRAGGELFF. As DNA, the CDR3 is TGTGCCAGCAGTTTCCTTAGCGGGCGTGCTGGCGGGGAGCTGTTTTTT.

The sample holds a few counts of this clone. The chain links TRBV12-1 to TRBJ2-5; the table's D call, TRBD2, was not checked against the DNA. TRBV12-1 is shown as a pseudogene. The CDR3 loop spans 13 amino acids. The chain's CDR3 is CASRRKEQETQYF. CDR3 DNA sequence: TGTGCCAGCCGGAGGAAAGAACAAGAGACCCAGTACTTC.

The chain has TRBV14 and TRBJ1-2; perhaps TRBD1 as D (5 bases). CDR3 length: 13 amino acids. From germline, CDR1 is SGHDN and CDR2 FVKESK. Trimming removed 4 bases from V and 3 bases from J, with 9 bases in between. The CDR3 DNA follows: TGTGCCAGCAGCCCCGACAGCCACTATGGCTACACCTTC. It translates to CASSPDSHYGYTF.

V and J are TRBV11-3 and TRBJ2-5, with D perhaps TRBD1 (6 bases). The V gene lost 5 bases and the J gene lost 5 bases, with 18 bases spanning the gap. Looked up from germline, CDR1 is SGHNT and CDR2 is YENEEA. CDR3 length: 15 amino acids. The CDR3 bases are TGTGCCAGCAGCCCTAGACGGCAGGGGCTGGAGACCCAGTACTTC. Protein: CASSPRRQGLETQYF. Complete variable domain (other parts from reference TRBV11-3 and TRBJ2-5): EAGVVQSPRYKIIEKKQPVAFWCNPISGHNTLYWYLQNLGQGPELLIRYENEEAVDDSQLPKDRFSAERLKGVDSTLKIQPAELGDSAVYLCASSPRRQGLETQYFGPGTRLLVL.

V is TRBV6-6 and J is TRBJ1-6; D is unclear. V lost 4 bases and J 8 bases, leaving 12 bases between the germline ends. The CDR3 totals 14 residues. Germline V gene data show CDR1 as MNHNY and CDR2 as SVGAGI (reference sequence). CDR3: CASSFSWKDSPLHF. In DNA, the CDR3 is TGTGCCAGCAGTTTTAGCTGGAAGGATTCACCCCTCCACTTT.

In its sample, this clone was seen a few times. This chain links TRBV5-1 with TRBJ2-7; D might be TRBD1 (6 bases). This CDR3 spans 17 amino acids. Trimming removed 1 base at V and 5 bases at J, with 22 bases between. Germline loops: CDR1 SGHRS, CDR2 YFSETQ. This chain's CDR3 is CASSLRVSMGQLHEQYF. The DNA of the CDR3 is TGCGCCAGCAGCTTGCGGGTTAGTATGGGACAACTTCACGAGCAGTACTTC.

The genes are TRBV5-6 and TRBJ1-2, with TRBD1 identical over 7 bases. CDR1 is SGHDT and CDR2 is YYEEEE in the germline V gene. The CDR3 sequence is 16 residues long. The junction had 12 bases not matched to a gene; V was cut back by 3 bases and J by 4 bases. CDR3 sequence: CASSSGQLLGFYGYTF. CDR3 nucleotide sequence: TGTGCCAGCAGCTCGGGACAGCTCTTAGGGTTCTATGGCTACACCTTC.

The chain has TRBV7-2 and TRBJ2-3; 8 nucleotides align to TRBD2. The germline gives CDR1 SGHTA, CDR2 FQGNSA. This CDR3 contains 15 residues. V trimming: 1 base; J trimming: 11 bases; junction bases outside the gene matches: 11. CDR3 region: CASSLGGSGNSLQYF. In DNA form, the CDR3 reads TGTGCCAGCAGCTTAGGAGGTAGCGGGAACAGCCTGCAGTATTTT.

The V and J genes are TRBV7-3 and TRBJ2-1; TRBD2 matches at 11 bases. Unmatched junction bases numbered 8, after V lost 5 bases and J lost 5 bases. There are 16 residues in the CDR3. Germline V gene sequence: CDR1 SGHTA, CDR2 FQGTGA. In DNA, the CDR3 is TGTGCCAGCAGCCCCCGACTAGCGGGGATACACAATGAGCAGTTCTTC. It is translated as CASSPRLAGIHNEQFF.